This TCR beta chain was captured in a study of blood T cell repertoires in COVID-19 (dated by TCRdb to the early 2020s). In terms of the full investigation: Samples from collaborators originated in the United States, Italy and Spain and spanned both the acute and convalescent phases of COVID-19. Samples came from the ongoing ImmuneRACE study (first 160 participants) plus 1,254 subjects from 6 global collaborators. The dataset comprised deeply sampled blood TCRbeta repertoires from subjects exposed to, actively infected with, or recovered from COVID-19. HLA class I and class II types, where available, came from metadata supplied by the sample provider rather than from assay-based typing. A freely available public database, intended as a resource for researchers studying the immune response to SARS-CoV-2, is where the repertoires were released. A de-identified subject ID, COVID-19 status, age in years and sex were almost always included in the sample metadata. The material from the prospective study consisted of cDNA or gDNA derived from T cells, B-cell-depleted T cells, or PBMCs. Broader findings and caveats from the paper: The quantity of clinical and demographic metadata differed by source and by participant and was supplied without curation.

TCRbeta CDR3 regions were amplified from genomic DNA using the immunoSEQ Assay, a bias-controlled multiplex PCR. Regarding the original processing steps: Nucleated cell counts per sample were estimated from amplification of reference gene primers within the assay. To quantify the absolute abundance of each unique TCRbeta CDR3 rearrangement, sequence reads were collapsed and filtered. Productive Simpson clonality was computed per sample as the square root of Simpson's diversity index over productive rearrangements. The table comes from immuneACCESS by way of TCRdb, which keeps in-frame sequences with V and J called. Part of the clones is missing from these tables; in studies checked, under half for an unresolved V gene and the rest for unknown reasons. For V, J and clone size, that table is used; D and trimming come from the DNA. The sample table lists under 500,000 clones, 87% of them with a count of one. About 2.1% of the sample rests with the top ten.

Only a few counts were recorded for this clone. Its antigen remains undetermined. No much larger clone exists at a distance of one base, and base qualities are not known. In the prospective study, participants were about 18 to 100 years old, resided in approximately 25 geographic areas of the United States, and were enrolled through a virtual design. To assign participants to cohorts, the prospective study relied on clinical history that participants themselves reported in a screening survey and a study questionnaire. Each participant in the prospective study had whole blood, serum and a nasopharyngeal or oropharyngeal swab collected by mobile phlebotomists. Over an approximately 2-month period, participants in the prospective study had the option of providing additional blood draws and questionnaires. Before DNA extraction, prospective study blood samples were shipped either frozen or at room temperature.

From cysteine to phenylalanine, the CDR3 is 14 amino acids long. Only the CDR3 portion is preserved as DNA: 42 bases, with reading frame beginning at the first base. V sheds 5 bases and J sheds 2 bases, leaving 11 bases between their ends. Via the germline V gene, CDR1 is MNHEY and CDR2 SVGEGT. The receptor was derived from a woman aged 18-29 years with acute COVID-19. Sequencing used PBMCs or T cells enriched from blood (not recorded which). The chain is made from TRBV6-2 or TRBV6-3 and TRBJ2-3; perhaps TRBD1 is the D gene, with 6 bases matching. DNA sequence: TGTGCCAGCAGTCAGGGGATCCACACAGATACGCAGTATTTT. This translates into CASSQGIHTDTQYF.